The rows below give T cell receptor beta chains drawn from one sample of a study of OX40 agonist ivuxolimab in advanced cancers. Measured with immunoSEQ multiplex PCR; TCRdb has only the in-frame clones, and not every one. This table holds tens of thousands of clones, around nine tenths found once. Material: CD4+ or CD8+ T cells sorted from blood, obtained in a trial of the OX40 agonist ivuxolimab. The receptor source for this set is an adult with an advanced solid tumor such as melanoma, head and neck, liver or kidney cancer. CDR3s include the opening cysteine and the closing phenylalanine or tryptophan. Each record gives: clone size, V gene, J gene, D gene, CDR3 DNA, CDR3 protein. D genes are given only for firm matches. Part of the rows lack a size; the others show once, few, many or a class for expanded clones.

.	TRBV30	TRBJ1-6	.	TGTGCCTGGAGGGACTTTAATTCACCCCTCCACTTT	CAWRDFNSPLHF
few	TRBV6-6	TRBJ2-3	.	TGTGCCAGCAGTCGGTTGGGCAGTGCCACAGATACGCAGTATTTT	CASSRLGSATDTQYF
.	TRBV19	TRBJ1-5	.	TGTGCCAGTAGTATACAGGCCAGTCAGCCCCAGCATTTT	CASSIQASQPQHF
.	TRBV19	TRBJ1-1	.	TGTGCCAGTAGTATAGATGGGCCCTCCTTGAGAGGGGGCACTGAAGCTTTCTTT	CASSIDGPSLRGGTEAFF
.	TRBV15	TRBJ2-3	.	TGTGCCACCAGCAGACCTCCCAGTACGCAGTATTTT	CATSRPPSTQYF
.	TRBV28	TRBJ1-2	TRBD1	TGTGCCAGCAGGGCCCCGAAGGGACAGGGGGCTCGGGGCTACACCTTC	CASRAPKGQGARGYTF
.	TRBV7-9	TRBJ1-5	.	TGTGCCAGCAGCCCTGGGAATCAGCCCCAGCATTTT	CASSPGNQPQHF
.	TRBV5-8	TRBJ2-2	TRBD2	TGTGCCAGCAGCCCAGGGACTACCTACACCGGGGAGCTGTTTTTT	CASSPGTTYTGELFF
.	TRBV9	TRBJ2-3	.	TGTGCCAGCAGCGTAATGGTGGATACGCAGTATTTT	CASSVMVDTQYF
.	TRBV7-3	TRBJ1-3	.	TGTGCCAGCAGCTTATCTGGAGGAAACACCATATATTTT	CASSLSGGNTIYF
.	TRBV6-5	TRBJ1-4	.	TGTGCCAGCAGTTACGCGAGAGTTAATGAAAAACTGTTTTTT	CASSYARVNEKLFF
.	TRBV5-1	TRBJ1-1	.	TGCGCCAGCAGCTTTTCCGGGTACACTGAAGCTTTCTTT	CASSFSGYTEAFF
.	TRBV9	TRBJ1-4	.	TGTGCCAGCAGCCCCATTGGAGGGGGAGCGGGGGAAAAACTGTTTTTT	CASSPIGGGAGEKLFF
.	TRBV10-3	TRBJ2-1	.	TGTGCCATCGCGACGGGCAATGAGCAGTTCTTC	CAIATGNEQFF
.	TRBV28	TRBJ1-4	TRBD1	TGTGCCGGCAGGGGGCACACTAATGAAAAACTGTTTTTT	CAGRGHTNEKLFF
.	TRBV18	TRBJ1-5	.	TGTGCCAGCTCACGATCCGGGACCCTCGAGCCCCAGCATTTT	CASSRSGTLEPQHF
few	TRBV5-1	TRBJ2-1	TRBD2	TGCGCCAGCAGGGGGACTAGCGGGAGGAATGAGCAGTTCTTC	CASRGTSGRNEQFF
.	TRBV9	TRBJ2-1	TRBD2	TGTGCCAGCAGCTCACCCGGGAGGAGCAATGAGCAGTTCTTC	CASSSPGRSNEQFF
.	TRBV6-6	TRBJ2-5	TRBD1	TGTGCCAGCAGACTGGGACAGTCGGTAGAGACCCAGTACTTC	CASRLGQSVETQYF
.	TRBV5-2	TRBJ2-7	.	TGTGCCAGCAGCCAAGATAGCGGGAGCTCCTACGAGCAGTACTTC	CASSQDSGSSYEQYF
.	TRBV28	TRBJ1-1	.	TGTGCCAGCAGTTCTCATTCCCCGAAAGGGCAGGGGCGGGAAGCTTTCTTT	CASSSHSPKGQGREAFF
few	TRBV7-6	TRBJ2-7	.	TGTGCCAGCAGCCGCGAAGGGGGGGCCGAGCAGTACTTC	CASSREGGAEQYF
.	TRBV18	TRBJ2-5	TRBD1	TGTGCCAGCTCAGGACAGGTCATAGGGGAGACCCAGTACTTC	CASSGQVIGETQYF
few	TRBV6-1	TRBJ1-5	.	TGTGCCAGCAGACAGGTAAACAATCAGCCCCAGCATTTT	CASRQVNNQPQHF
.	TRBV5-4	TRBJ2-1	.	TGTGCCAGCAGCTTTCGTCGGCAGAGCTCCTACAATGAGCAGTTCTTC	CASSFRRQSSYNEQFF
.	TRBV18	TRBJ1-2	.	TGTGCCAGCTCACCGACCGAAGCTAACTATGGCTACACCTTC	CASSPTEANYGYTF
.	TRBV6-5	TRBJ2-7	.	TGTGCCAGCACTCCCGGCTCCGGGGGATCCTACGAGCAGTACTTC	CASTPGSGGSYEQYF
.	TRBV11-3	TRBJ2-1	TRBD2	TGTGCCAGCAGCGCATTACTAGCGGCCTACAATGAGCAGTTCTTC	CASSALLAAYNEQFF
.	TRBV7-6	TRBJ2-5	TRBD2	TGTGCCAGCAGCTTAGAACCAGCGGGAGGGAGTGAGACCCAGTACTTC	CASSLEPAGGSETQYF
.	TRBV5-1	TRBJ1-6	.	TGCGCCAGCAGCTTGGACTTTCAGAATTCACCCCTCCACTTT	CASSLDFQNSPLHF
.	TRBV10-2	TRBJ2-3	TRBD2	TGCGCCAGCAGGGGGGAGGGCCTCCCCACAGATACGCAGTATTTT	CASRGEGLPTDTQYF
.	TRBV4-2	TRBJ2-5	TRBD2	TGTGCCAGCGGGATAGCGGGAGGCGGGGAGACCCAGTACTTC	CASGIAGGGETQYF
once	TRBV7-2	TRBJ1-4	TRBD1	TGTGCCAGCAGCCTCTCCTCGCAGGGGGCGCGGGAAAAACTGTTTTTT	CASSLSSQGAREKLFF
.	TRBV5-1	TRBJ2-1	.	TGCGCCAGCAGCTTGGTAGCGGACTCCTACAATGAGCAGTTCTTC	CASSLVADSYNEQFF
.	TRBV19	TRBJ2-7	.	TGTGCCAGTAGTATAGGTCACTCCTACGAGCAGTACTTC	CASSIGHSYEQYF
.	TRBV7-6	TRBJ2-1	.	TGTGCCAGCAGCTCAATTCTAGCACGACAAGGCAATGAGCAGTTCTTC	CASSSILARQGNEQFF
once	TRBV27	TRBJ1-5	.	TGTGCCAGCAGCCCCCGGAGGGTGGAACAGCCCCAGCATTTT	CASSPRRVEQPQHF
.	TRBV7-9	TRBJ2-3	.	TGTGCCAGCAGCTTCACAGATACGCAGTATTTT	CASSFTDTQYF
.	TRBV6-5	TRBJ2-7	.	TGTGCCAGCTCCTGGACGGAGGATTTCTACGAGCAGTACTTC	CASSWTEDFYEQYF
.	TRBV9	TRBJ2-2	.	TGTGCCAGCAGCGTAGGCGTCGCCAGGAACACCGGGGAGCTGTTTTTT	CASSVGVARNTGELFF
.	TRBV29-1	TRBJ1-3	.	TGCAGCGTTGAAGCGGGGGGAAACACCATATATTTT	CSVEAGGNTIYF
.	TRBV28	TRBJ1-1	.	TGTGCCAGCAGTTGGGATACCTTTGAAGCTTTCTTT	CASSWDTFEAFF
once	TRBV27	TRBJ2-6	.	TGTGCCAGCAGGGGCGGGGCTGGGGCCAACGTCCTGACTTTC	CASRGGAGANVLTF
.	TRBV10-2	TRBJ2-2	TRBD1	TGCGCCAGCAGTGAATCCGGGACAGGGTTCACCGGGGAGCTGTTTTTT	CASSESGTGFTGELFF
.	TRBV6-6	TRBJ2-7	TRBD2	TGTGCCAGCAGCCGAGCTAGCGGGAGCTCCTACGAGCAGTACTTC	CASSRASGSSYEQYF
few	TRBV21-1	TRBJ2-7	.	TGTGCCAGCAGGGAAGTCCGGGACAGGGGCCCCTCCTACGAGCAGTACTTC	CASREVRDRGPSYEQYF
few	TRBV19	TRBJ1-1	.	TGTGCCAGTATGGAGGGAATGAACACTGAAGCTTTCTTT	CASMEGMNTEAFF
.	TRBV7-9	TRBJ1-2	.	TGTGCCAGCACTCCAATGGCCAGCCCTAACTATGGCTACACCTTC	CASTPMASPNYGYTF
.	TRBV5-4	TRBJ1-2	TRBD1	TGTGCCAGCAGCACGGACAGGCGCTATGGCTACACCTTC	CASSTDRRYGYTF
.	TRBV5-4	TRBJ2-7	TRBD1	TGTGCCAGCAGCCTCCGGGACAGGAGCTTCTACGAGCAGTACTTC	CASSLRDRSFYEQYF
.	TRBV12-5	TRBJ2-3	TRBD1	TGTGCTAGTGGTTTGGGAGGACAGGGGGTTACAGATACGCAGTATTTT	CASGLGGQGVTDTQYF
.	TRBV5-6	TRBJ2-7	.	TGTGCCAGCAGCCCCGACAGGTTCTCCTACGAGCAGTACTTC	CASSPDRFSYEQYF
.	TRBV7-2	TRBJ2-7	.	TGTGCCAGCAGCTTAAGTTTGAGGGAGGGGGCCTACGAGCAGTACTTC	CASSLSLREGAYEQYF